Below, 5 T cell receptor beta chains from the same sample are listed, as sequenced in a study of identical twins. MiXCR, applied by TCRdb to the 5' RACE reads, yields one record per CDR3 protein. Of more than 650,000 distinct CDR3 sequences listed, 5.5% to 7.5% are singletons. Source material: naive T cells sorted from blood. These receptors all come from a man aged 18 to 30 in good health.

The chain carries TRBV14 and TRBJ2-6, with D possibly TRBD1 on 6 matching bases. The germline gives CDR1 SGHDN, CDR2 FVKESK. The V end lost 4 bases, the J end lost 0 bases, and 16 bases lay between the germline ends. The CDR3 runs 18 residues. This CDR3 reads CASSPVIRQDSGANVLTF. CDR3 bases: TGTGCCAGCAGCCCCGTTATCAGACAGGACTCTGGGGCCAACGTCCTGACTTTC.

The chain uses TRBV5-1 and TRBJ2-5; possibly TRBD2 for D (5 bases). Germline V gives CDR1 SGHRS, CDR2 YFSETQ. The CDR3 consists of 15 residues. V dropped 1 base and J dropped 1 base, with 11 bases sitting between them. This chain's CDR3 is CASSLSSDFQETQYF. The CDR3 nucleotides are TGCGCCAGCAGCTTGAGTTCGGACTTCCAAGAGACCCAGTACTTC. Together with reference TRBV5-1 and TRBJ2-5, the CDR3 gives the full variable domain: KAGVTQTPRYLIKTRGQQVTLSCSPISGHRSVSWYQQTPGQGLQFLFEYFSETQRNKGNFPGRFSGRQFSNSRSEMNVSTLELGDSALYLCASSLSSDFQETQYFGPGTRLLVL.

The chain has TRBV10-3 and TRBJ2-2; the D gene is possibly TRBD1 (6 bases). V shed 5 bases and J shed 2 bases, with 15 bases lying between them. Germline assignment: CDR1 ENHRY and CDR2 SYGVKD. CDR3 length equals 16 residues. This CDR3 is CAISPRDTQNTGELFF. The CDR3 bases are TGTGCCATCAGTCCCCGGGACACTCAAAACACCGGGGAGCTGTTTTTT.

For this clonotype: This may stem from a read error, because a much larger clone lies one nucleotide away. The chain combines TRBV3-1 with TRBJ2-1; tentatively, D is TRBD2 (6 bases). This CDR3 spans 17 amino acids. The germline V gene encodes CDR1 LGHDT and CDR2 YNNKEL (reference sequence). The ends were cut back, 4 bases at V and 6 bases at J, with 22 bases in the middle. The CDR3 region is CASSLLRPGEGLNEQFF. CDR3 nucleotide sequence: TGTGCCAGCAGCCTACTCCGCCCGGGAGAGGGCCTCAATGAGCAGTTCTTC.

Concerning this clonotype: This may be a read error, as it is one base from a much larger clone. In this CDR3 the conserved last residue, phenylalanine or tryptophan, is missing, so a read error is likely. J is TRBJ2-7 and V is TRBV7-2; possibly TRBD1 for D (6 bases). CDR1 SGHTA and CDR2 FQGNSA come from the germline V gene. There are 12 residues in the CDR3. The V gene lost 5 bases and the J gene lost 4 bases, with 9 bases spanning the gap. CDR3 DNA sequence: TGTGCCAGCAGCGGGGACACGTACGAGCAGTACCTC. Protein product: CASSGDTYEQYL.